This TCR beta chain was recovered during a study of shared clonotypes between healthy human individuals (dated by TCRdb to the early 2020s). The study in broad terms: The cohort comprised a couple of women and a few men aged 18 to 49 years. Blood TCR repertoires of a handful of healthy adults were deeply sequenced to estimate repertoire size and the extent of clonotype sharing between individuals. To increase sequencing depth and limit assay-specific biases, different laboratories used diverse techniques to prepare libraries and sequence TCR repertoires. Between about 0.94 and 8.9 billion PBMCs per donor were obtained by leukapheresis. The study at large found these results: Based on pairwise subsampling, the degree of clonotype sharing among donors was expected to be affected by sequencing depth. Sampling was limited to blood, and TCR repertoires in tissue likely differ from TCR repertoires in blood. The genetic and exposure-history diversity represented was limited by the small number of donors.

This clone was observed at least ten times. The target of this receptor is not known. Base quality data are lacking; no much larger clone is found one base away. The donors were healthy, HIV-negative adults who had no recently reported acute infections or vaccinations. All donors were Caucasian adults living in Nashville, Tennessee, USA. In the unsorted samples, roughly 90 million PBMCs were counted, and genomic DNA was extracted using the QIAamp DNA Blood Mini kit. After blood collection by leukapheresis, PBMCs were isolated using Ficoll-Histopaque density gradient centrifugation and then cryopreserved in the vapor phase of liquid nitrogen. Using the deep immunoSEQ assay, TCR CDR3 regions were amplified from genomic DNA by multiplex PCR. Extracted genomic DNA from each cell subset was distributed evenly across all wells of several immunoSEQ 96-well plates, and each plate was treated as a replicate. For unsorted PBMC, roughly 330 ng genomic DNA, equal to about 29,000 T cell genomes, was loaded into each replicate PCR. Ten immunoSEQ deep assay plates were used to sequence the unsorted PBMC genomic DNA. Purified libraries were quantified with a Qubit 3.0 fluorometer, sized on a Bioanalyzer 2100, and re-quantified with the KAPA Library Quantification kit. Every immunoSEQ 96-well plate was sequenced on a separate single-read 150-cycle Illumina NextSeq 550 flow cell. In the source study's methods: The immunoSEQ output contained only junctional sequences without quality scores, so filtering could not match that applied to full-length reads. To assign V/J genes and CDR3, sequences were annotated against IMGT germline references using PyIR, a Python wrapper for IgBLAST v1.9. Reads were removed for weak V/J assignments (E-value above 1e-6), missing CDR3, stop codons, out-of-frame junctions, or ambiguous translated residues. V3J clonotypes were defined as sequences sharing the same inferred V gene, J gene, and CDR3 amino acid sequence. To compute the percentage overlap between repertoires, the number of shared unique clonotypes was divided by the size of the smaller repertoire. RTK rarefaction, the Chao1 estimator, and Recon v2.1 estimates of unobserved clonotypes were used to assess repertoire richness. The source is immuneACCESS, and TCRdb retained only in-frame sequences with V and J called. Part of the clones is not carried over; for the studies checked, unresolved V genes explain less than half of this, and the remainder is unexplained. From that table come the V and J calls and clone size; the DNA was used to work out D and trimming. The sample profile shows about half a million clones; roughly 77% of them were found once. The top ten clonotypes cover 13% of the sample.

CDR1 and CDR2 are read off the germline V gene as MNHNS and SASEGT. Relative to germline, V is 1 base shorter and J is 3 bases shorter, with 10 bases between their ends. Measured from the cysteine to the phenylalanine, the CDR3 is 14 residues long. The only DNA kept is the CDR3, 42 bases in frame from the first base. The sequenced sample was PBMCs. The chain employs TRBV6-1 and TRBJ2-7; too little of a D gene remains to name it. The clonotype comes from a woman aged 40 to 55 in good health. Some clones in this sample may be carry-over from other donors' samples. The DNA is as follows: TGTGCCAGCAGTGAAGGTGAGGAACGCTACGAGCAGTACTTC. Its coded protein is CASSEGEERYEQYF.